Following are 17 T cell receptor beta chains from one sample sequenced in a study of blood T cells in healthy people across ages. With a J-beta primer mix and a sample-barcoded 5' primer, a second PCR ran 7 to 11 cycles. TCRdb redid the calling of the 5' RACE reads with MiXCR, one entry per CDR3 protein. The sample holds some 1.1 million distinct CDR3 sequences, approximately 38% seen once. The specimen was blood. These receptors all stem from a young man in good health.

The chain employs TRBV29-1 and TRBJ2-7; either TRBD1 or TRBD2 may fit D (5 bases each). The CDR3 sequence is 13 residues long. Germline assignment: CDR1 SQVTM and CDR2 ANQGSEA. V lost 6 bases to trimming and J lost 1 base, with 13 bases between them. The CDR3: CSVAGTLSYEQYF. The DNA of the CDR3 is TGCAGCGTCGCAGGGACGTTATCCTACGAGCAGTACTTC.

Many counts were recorded for this clonotype. The chain joins TRBV7-9 to TRBJ2-5, with D uncertain. This CDR3 region has 15 residues. The germline V gene encodes CDR1 SEHNR and CDR2 FQNEAQ (reference sequence). The V end was cut by 2 bases, the J end by 3 bases, with 13 bases between. The CDR3 sequence is CASSLYGNSKETQYF. In DNA form, the CDR3 reads TGTGCCAGCAGCTTATACGGAAACTCAAAAGAGACCCAGTACTTC.

This clonotype came up a few times. The CDR3 nucleotides read TGTGCCAGCAGTTTAGCGGGGGAGGTCACCAACTATGGCTACACCTTC. This encodes CASSLAGEVTNYGYTF. This chain joins TRBV12-3 or TRBV12-4 and TRBJ1-2, with D perhaps TRBD1 (5 bases). CDR3 length equals 16 residues. The germline V and J ends were trimmed by 0 bases and 2 bases, with 13 bases remaining between them.

The table lists this clonotype with a few counts. The gene calls are TRBV7-2 and TRBJ2-3, with TRBD2 as a possible D gene (5 bases). Germline loops: CDR1 SGHTA, CDR2 FQGNSA. The length of the CDR3 is 15 residues. V lost 4 bases, J lost 0 bases, and 11 bases lay in between. In DNA form, the CDR3 reads TGTGCCAGCAGCTCGCAAAGGACTAGCACAGATACGCAGTATTTT. Translated: CASSSQRTSTDTQYF. Full variable domain (outside the CDR3, taken from reference TRBV7-2 and TRBJ2-3): GAGVSQSPSNKVTEKGKDVELRCDPISGHTALYWYRQSLGQGLEFLIYFQGNSAPDKSGLPSDRFSAERTGGSVSTLTIQRTQQEDSAVYLCASSSQRTSTDTQYFGPGTRLTVL.

The chain is built from TRBV12-3 or TRBV12-4 and TRBJ1-4; D remains unclear. V lost 7 bases and J lost 8, with 8 bases in between. The CDR3 is 11 amino acids. The CDR3 sequence is CASTISEKLFF. The CDR3 DNA is TGTGCCAGCACTATAAGCGAAAAACTGTTTTTT.

V usage is TRBV21-1 and J usage is TRBJ2-7. TRBV21-1 is tagged as a pseudogene. This CDR3 region has 13 residues. The CDR3 region is CASSKLPGDEQYF. CDR3 coding DNA: TGTGCCAGCAGCAAATTGCCAGGAGACGAGCAGTACTTC.

This clonotype was seen a handful of times. This CDR3 reads CASSPKQGWSTEAFF. The CDR3 DNA is TGTGCCAGCAGTCCAAAACAGGGTTGGAGCACTGAAGCTTTCTTT. This chain links TRBV2 with TRBJ1-1; a weak D match, TRBD1 (6 bases). The V gene lost 5 bases and the J gene lost 4 bases, with 17 bases spanning the gap. There are 15 residues in the CDR3. CDR1 and CDR2 from the germline V gene are SNHLY and FYNNEI.

The chain couples TRBV10-3 to TRBJ2-5; D not resolved. Trimming stripped 3 bases from V and 1 base from J, with 3 bases between. CDR1 is ENHRY and CDR2 is SYGVKD in the germline V gene. This CDR3 is built from 12 residues. In nucleotides, the CDR3 is TGTGCCATCAGTGACTGCCAAGAGACCCAGTACTTC. It codes for CAISDCQETQYF.

The genes are TRBV6-5 and TRBJ1-4; D not resolved. From germline, CDR1 is MNHEY and CDR2 SVGAGI. The CDR3 is 16 residues long. V lost 0 bases and J lost 13, with 21 bases in between. The CDR3 sequence: CASSYSTGFTSERLFF. The CDR3 DNA reads TGTGCCAGCAGTTACTCGACCGGGTTCACTAGCGAGCGACTGTTTTTT.

The CDR3 here is CSAVPGGNFPTQPQHF. DNA of the CDR3: TGCAGTGCCGTGCCCGGGGGTAACTTTCCAACTCAGCCCCAGCATTTT. This chain links TRBV20-1 with TRBJ1-5; TRBD1 might be the D (5 bases). V was shortened by 6 bases and J by 6 bases, with 24 bases between the two germline ends. CDR3 length equals 16 residues. The germline CDR1 and CDR2 sequences are DFQATT and SNEGSKA (reference sequence).

This clonotype was seen a few times. The chain combines TRBV7-9 with TRBJ1-6; tentatively, D is TRBD1 (5 bases). Trimming stripped 5 bases from V and 0 bases from J, with 17 bases between. Germline-derived CDR1 and CDR2 are SEHNR and FQNEAQ (reference sequence). The CDR3 is made up of 18 amino acids. The CDR3 spells CASSAPPGDVSYNSPLHF. The CDR3 region has the DNA TGTGCCAGCAGCGCACCGCCGGGGGATGTCTCCTATAATTCACCCCTCCACTTT.

The sample holds a few counts of this clonotype. The chain recombines TRBV15 with TRBJ1-4, with no clear D. Trimming pared 1 base from V and 13 bases from J, leaving 10 bases between. The CDR3 has 12 amino acids. Per the germline V gene, CDR1 is LNHNV and CDR2 is YYDKDF (reference sequence). The CDR3 sequence: CATSRASSGLFF. The CDR3 DNA follows: TGTGCCACCAGCAGAGCCTCCAGTGGACTGTTTTTT.

The sample holds a few counts of this clonotype. V gene TRBV6-6 combines with J gene TRBJ2-5; D tentatively fits TRBD1 or TRBD2 (5 bases each). The V gene's germline CDR1 is MNHNY and CDR2 SVGAGI (reference sequence). The length of the CDR3 is 15 residues. Trimming took off 2 bases at V and 5 bases at J, with 15 bases between the two ends. The CDR3 sequence is CASSYTGPPGETQYF. The CDR3 region has the DNA TGTGCCAGCAGTTACACGGGACCGCCCGGGGAGACCCAGTACTTC.

The rearrangement uses TRBV18 and TRBJ1-6, with TRBD1 as a possible D gene (5 bases). V shed 8 bases and J shed 5 bases, with 16 bases lying between them. Germline V gives CDR1 KGHSH, CDR2 LQKENI. This CDR3 has 15 residues. The CDR3 loop is CASQPAQGHNSPLHF. For the CDR3, the DNA is TGTGCCAGCCAACCTGCCCAGGGTCATAATTCACCCCTCCACTTT.

The V call is TRBV7-2, the J call TRBJ2-3; 8 nucleotides align to TRBD2. In germline, CDR1 is SGHTA, CDR2 FQGNSA. With V trimmed by 0 bases and J by 4 bases, 3 bases remained unmatched. This CDR3 region has 15 residues. Written as DNA, the CDR3 is TGTGCCAGCAGCTTAGCTAGCGGGGTCCCAGATACGCAGTATTTT. Amino acid sequence: CASSLASGVPDTQYF.

The chain employs TRBV4-1 and TRBJ1-1; tentative D call: TRBD1 (5 bases). The germline CDR1 and CDR2 sequences are MGHRA and YSYEKL. Trimming shortened V by 2 bases and J by 4 bases, and 11 bases separated the two germline ends. The CDR3 is 14 amino acids. The CDR3 loop is CASSQHPGGTEAFF. Written as DNA, the CDR3 is TGCGCCAGCAGCCAACATCCCGGGGGCACTGAAGCTTTCTTT.

This chain uses TRBV7-3 with TRBJ2-1; D is ambiguous. The CDR3 is 13 residues long. The V end lost 0 bases, the J end lost 8 bases, and 8 bases lay between the germline ends. Germline lookup yields CDR1 SGHTA and CDR2 FQGTGA. The CDR3 here is CASSLTRSDEQFF. CDR3 coding DNA: TGTGCCAGCAGCTTAACTAGGAGCGATGAGCAGTTCTTC.